A selection of T cell receptor beta chains follows, all from one sample in a study of cytomegalovirus exposure and HLA in healthy donors. Here immunoSEQ multiplex PCR was the method, and the copy in TCRdb shows in-frame clones only, minus some. Of 100,000 to 150,000 clones in the sample, over 70% were seen once. Sequencing was carried out using PBMCs. The receptors come from a young man in good health and CMV-seropositive. CDR3s include the opening cysteine and the closing phenylalanine or tryptophan. The D gene is left open where the match is weak. Clone size is stated in some rows and not others, as once, few, many or a class when expanded.

abundance,j_gene,d_gene,v_gene,len,CDR3aa,CDR3nt
few,TRBJ2-1,TRBD2,TRBV6-4,15,CASSSLAGKEDEQFF,TGTGCCAGCAGCTCTCTAGCGGGGAAGGAGGATGAGCAGTTCTTC
once,TRBJ2-3,TRBD2,TRBV4-3,15,CASSQLAGAGDTQYF,TGCGCCAGCAGCCAATTAGCGGGGGCGGGAGATACGCAGTATTTT
NA,TRBJ1-6,NA,TRBV18,13,CASSPGEDSPLHF,TGTGCCAGCTCACCAGGGGAGGATTCACCCCTCCACTTT
NA,TRBJ1-4,NA,TRBV9,15,CASSVGGRHDEKLFF,TGTGCCAGCAGCGTAGGAGGGCGGCATGATGAAAAACTGTTTTTT
few,TRBJ1-1,NA,TRBV14,20,CASSRRSLRDIEGKGNEAFF,TGTGCCAGCAGCCGAAGGTCCCTCCGGGACATCGAGGGAAAAGGGAATGAAGCTTTCTTT
once,TRBJ1-2,NA,TRBV30,15,CAWSVLLGGEYGYTF,TGTGCCTGGAGTGTACTTTTAGGGGGGGAGTATGGCTACACCTTC
NA,TRBJ2-7,TRBD2,TRBV4-1,17,CASSSHSRLAGASEQYF,TGCGCCAGCAGCTCTCACAGTCGACTAGCGGGAGCGTCCGAGCAGTACTTC
NA,TRBJ2-2,NA,TRBV15,13,CATSSLVSGELFF,TGTGCCACCAGCAGTCTAGTCTCAGGGGAGCTGTTTTTT
NA,TRBJ1-2,NA,TRBV6-5,13,CASSERWRDGYTF,TGTGCCAGCAGTGAAAGGTGGAGGGATGGCTACACCTTC
once,TRBJ2-1,TRBD2,TRBV2,16,CASSGRRLAGGNEQFF,TGTGCCAGCAGCGGAAGAAGACTAGCGGGGGGCAATGAGCAGTTCTTC
NA,TRBJ1-2,TRBD1,TRBV7-2,14,CASSLRQGGYGYTF,TGTGCCAGCAGCTTACGACAGGGCGGTTATGGCTACACCTTC
NA,TRBJ2-3,NA,TRBV5-1,16,CASSLATGHRTDTQYF,TGCGCCAGCAGCTTGGCTACCGGACATAGGACAGATACGCAGTATTTT
once,TRBJ1-2,NA,TRBV30,12,CAWIAGNYGYTF,TGTGCCTGGATCGCAGGGAACTATGGCTACACCTTC
NA,TRBJ1-1,TRBD1,TRBV6-1,15,CASRPVGQRNTEAFF,TGTGCCAGCAGACCGGTGGGACAGAGGAACACTGAAGCTTTCTTT
few,TRBJ2-3,TRBD1,TRBV27,14,CASSLRTGADTQYF,TGTGCCAGCAGTTTACGGACAGGGGCAGATACGCAGTATTTT
NA,TRBJ1-2,NA,TRBV14,15,CASSLRGSFDYGYTF,TGTGCCAGCAGCCTGCGGGGTTCCTTCGACTATGGCTACACCTTC
NA,TRBJ2-5,TRBD1,TRBV15,15,CATSRPGQGRETQYF,TGTGCCACCAGCAGACCGGGACAGGGGCGGGAGACCCAGTACTTC
NA,TRBJ1-5,NA,TRBV30,13,CAWSVQGVQPQHF,TGTGCCTGGAGTGTACAGGGCGTTCAGCCCCAGCATTTT
few,TRBJ2-7,TRBD1,TRBV11-2,13,CASSLGQPYEQYF,TGTGCCAGCAGCCTGGGACAGCCCTACGAGCAGTACTTC
NA,TRBJ1-2,NA,TRBV6-5,15,CASSYQPQGDYGYTF,TGTGCCAGCAGTTACCAGCCACAGGGAGACTATGGCTACACCTTC
NA,TRBJ2-6,NA,TRBV5-6,16,CASSHTDSSGANVLTF,TGTGCCAGCAGCCATACCGACAGTTCTGGGGCCAACGTCCTGACTTTC
NA,TRBJ1-5,TRBD1,TRBV6-6,15,CASSYSTGGDQPQHF,TGTGCCAGCAGTTACTCGACAGGGGGCGATCAGCCCCAGCATTTT
NA,TRBJ2-7,TRBD1,TRBV6-5,14,CASSGPGQTYEQYF,TGTGCCAGCAGTGGTCCGGGACAGACCTACGAGCAGTACTTC
NA,TRBJ2-5,TRBD1,TRBV5-8,15,CASSLIPGQQETQYF,TGTGCCAGCAGCTTGATACCGGGACAGCAAGAGACCCAGTACTTC
NA,TRBJ2-7,NA,TRBV5-1,14,CASSGAGGSYEQYF,TGCGCCAGCAGCGGTGCAGGGGGGTCGTACGAGCAGTACTTC
NA,TRBJ2-7,TRBD2,TRBV5-6,14,CASSSGLELGEQYF,TGTGCCAGCAGCTCTGGACTAGAATTGGGCGAGCAGTACTTC